A single sample gave rise to the 18 T cell receptor beta chains below, sequenced in a study of T cells after yellow fever vaccination. TCRdb reprocessed the 5' RACE reads via MiXCR and lists one record per CDR3 protein. The table includes 240,000 or so distinct CDR3 sequences, 6.9% detected once. This material consisted of CD4+ T cells sorted from PBMCs, taken 15 days after the yellow fever booster vaccination. Receptor source: a man aged 25 to 45 who received the YFV17D yellow fever vaccine.

The chain joins TRBV7-2 to TRBJ2-2; D ambiguous. Trimming removed 5 bases at V and 5 bases at J, with 18 bases between. Germline loops: CDR1 SGHTA, CDR2 FQGNSA. The CDR3 loop spans 16 amino acids. CDR3 sequence (DNA): TGTGCCAGCAGCCCGCGGTGGTCTACGGGTACCGGGGAGCTGTTTTTT. Protein product: CASSPRWSTGTGELFF.

This clonotype has just a few counts. The chain recombines TRBV3-1 with TRBJ1-4; D is undetermined. Germline loops: CDR1 LGHDT, CDR2 YNNKEL (reference sequence). There are 15 residues in the CDR3. Trimming removed 2 bases from V and 0 bases from J, with 7 bases in between. In DNA, the CDR3 is TGTGCCAGCAGCCAACCCCTTGCAACTAATGAAAAACTGTTTTTT. Its translation is CASSQPLATNEKLFF.

V and J are TRBV5-4 and TRBJ2-3; no reliable D call. Trimming took 1 base from V and 0 from J, leaving 6 bases between them. The CDR3 consists of 14 residues. The germline V gene has CDR1 SGHNT and CDR2 YYREEE (reference sequence). The CDR3 reads CASSLTQSTDTQYF. The CDR3 bases are TGTGCCAGCAGCTTGACACAAAGCACAGATACGCAGTATTTT.

This clonotype was seen more than once but under ten times. This chain uses TRBV15 with TRBJ1-1; weak D call: TRBD1 (5 bases). The V gene's germline CDR1 is LNHNV and CDR2 YYDKDF (reference sequence). The CDR3 runs to 16 residues. V was pared by 0 bases and J by 5 bases, with 16 bases between. The CDR3 DNA sequence: TGTGCCACCAGCAGAGATCCCAGGGCGAGAGGGACTGAAGCTTTCTTT. Translating it yields CATSRDPRARGTEAFF.

This clonotype was seen more than once but under ten times. The chain links TRBV20-1 to TRBJ1-3; possible D gene TRBD1, 5 bases. The CDR3 consists of 14 residues. The germline V gene has CDR1 DFQATT and CDR2 SNEGSKA (reference sequence). With 1 base removed from V and 2 bases from J, the gap between germline ends came to 9 bases. DNA for the CDR3: TGCAGTGCTAGAGGACAGTTGGCTGGAAACACCATATATTTT. It encodes CSARGQLAGNTIYF.

This clonotype was detected only a few times. The V call is TRBV20-1, the J call TRBJ2-7, with D perhaps being TRBD1 or TRBD2 (5 bases each). The germline V and J ends were trimmed by 3 bases and 2 bases, with 14 bases remaining between them. CDR3 size: 14 residues. Germline values: CDR1 DFQATT, CDR2 SNEGSKA (reference sequence). The CDR3 bases are TGCAGTGCTAGTATGGGGGTTCAAGCCTACGAGCAGTACTTC. This sequence encodes CSASMGVQAYEQYF.

J is TRBJ1-2 and V is TRBV5-1, with TRBD1 identical over 7 bases. The J segment lost 6 bases and the V segment lost 3 bases, leaving 2 bases of the junction unmatched. Per the germline V gene, CDR1 is SGHRS and CDR2 is YFSETQ. This CDR3 spans 12 amino acids. The CDR3 nucleotides are TGCGCCAGCAGCTATACAGGGGATGGCTACACCTTC. Protein sequence: CASSYTGDGYTF.

This clonotype was seen only a few times. The gene calls are TRBV5-1 and TRBJ2-3; 10 nucleotides line up with TRBD2. Per the germline V gene, CDR1 is SGHRS and CDR2 is YFSETQ. Trimming removed 3 bases from V and 5 bases from J; junction bases left unmatched: 0. The CDR3 runs 13 residues. The CDR3 reads CASSWTSGDTQYF. The CDR3 DNA is TGCGCCAGCAGCTGGACTAGCGGAGATACGCAGTATTTT.

In its sample, this clonotype was seen a few times. The chain uses TRBV7-8 and TRBJ2-7, with a weak D call TRBD2 (6 bases). V lost 4 bases, J lost 2 bases, and 12 bases lay in between. CDR3 length: 14 amino acids. From germline, CDR1 is SGHVS and CDR2 FQNEAQ. The CDR3 region has the DNA TGTGCCAGCAGCTCCCGGAGGGGTCCCTACGAGCAGTACTTC. Protein sequence: CASSSRRGPYEQYF.

The V gene is TRBV20-1, the J gene TRBJ2-3; D perhaps matches TRBD1 (6 bases). Germline loops: CDR1 DFQATT, CDR2 SNEGSKA (reference sequence). The CDR3 length is 13 residues. V was trimmed by 7 bases and J by 4 bases, leaving 15 bases between them. The CDR3: CSVSTGWPDTQYF. CDR3 DNA sequence: TGCAGTGTTAGTACAGGGTGGCCAGATACGCAGTATTTT.

The sample holds many counts of this clonotype. The chain joins TRBV25-1 to TRBJ2-5; 9 nucleotides line up with TRBD2. V lost 3 bases, J lost 5 bases, and 10 bases stayed unmatched. CDR3 size: 16 residues. Per the germline V gene, CDR1 is MGHDK and CDR2 is SYGVNS. CDR3 amino acids: CASSEGAGTSRETQYF. In nucleotides, the CDR3 is TGTGCCAGCAGTGAGGGAGCCGGGACTAGCCGCGAGACCCAGTACTTC.

This clonotype has a count of ten or more. The DNA of the CDR3 is TGTGCCAGCAGCGGACTAGGGAATTCACCCCTCCACTTT. It is translated as CASSGLGNSPLHF. This chain links TRBV7-9 with TRBJ1-6; D ambiguous. Trimming removed 5 bases at V and 7 bases at J, with 9 bases between. Germline CDR1 reads SEHNR; CDR2 reads FQNEAQ (reference sequence). The CDR3 length is 13 residues.

The chain carries TRBV5-1 and TRBJ2-1, with D maybe TRBD2 (7 bases). Germline V gene sequence: CDR1 SGHRS, CDR2 YFSETQ. CDR3 length: 16 residues. V was clipped by 2 bases and J by 8 bases, with 20 bases between them. CDR3 in amino acids: CASSLIAGGEGDEQFF. The CDR3 DNA reads TGCGCCAGCAGCTTAATAGCGGGCGGCGAGGGGGATGAGCAGTTCTTC. Variable domain in full (rest from reference TRBV5-1 and TRBJ2-1): KAGVTQTPRYLIKTRGQQVTLSCSPISGHRSVSWYQQTPGQGLQFLFEYFSETQRNKGNFPGRFSGRQFSNSRSEMNVSTLELGDSALYLCASSLIAGGEGDEQFFGPGTRLTVL.

At least ten counts were recorded for this clonotype. CDR3 DNA sequence: TGTGCCAGCAGCCAAGATCCGGCGGGGGCCCAAGAGACCCAGTACTTC. It is translated as CASSQDPAGAQETQYF. The V gene is TRBV4-2, the J gene TRBJ2-5; possibly TRBD2 for D (7 bases). V lost 0 bases and J 1 base, leaving 12 bases between the germline ends. The CDR3 covers 16 residues. In germline, CDR1 is LGHNA, CDR2 YNFKEQ.

This clonotype was seen only a few times. J is TRBJ2-7 and V is TRBV7-2; 8 bases fit TRBD1. The CDR3 extends over 14 amino acids. Trimming cost V 5 bases and J 2 bases; bases outside gene matches: 5. The V gene's germline CDR1 is SGHTA and CDR2 FQGNSA. CDR3 amino acids: CASSPQTGAYEQYF. CDR3 nucleotide sequence: TGTGCCAGCAGCCCCCAGACAGGGGCCTACGAGCAGTACTTC. The whole variable domain, filled in from reference TRBV7-2 and TRBJ2-7, reads GAGVSQSPSNKVTEKGKDVELRCDPISGHTALYWYRQSLGQGLEFLIYFQGNSAPDKSGLPSDRFSAERTGGSVSTLTIQRTQQEDSAVYLCASSPQTGAYEQYFGPGTRLTVT.

This clonotype has more than one count but fewer than ten. This chain uses TRBV20-1 with TRBJ1-5; D unresolved. CDR1 and CDR2 from the germline V gene are DFQATT and SNEGSKA (reference sequence). The CDR3 runs 14 residues. V gave up 3 bases and J gave up 0 bases, with 9 bases separating them. The CDR3 sequence is CSARYGVSNQPQHF. In DNA form, the CDR3 reads TGCAGTGCTAGGTACGGGGTTAGCAATCAGCCCCAGCATTTT.

This chain joins TRBV7-3 and TRBJ2-3; 11 nucleotides line up with TRBD2. Per the germline V gene, CDR1 is SGHTA and CDR2 is FQGTGA. The V and J ends lost 5 bases and 2 bases, in that order; junction bases with no gene match: 3. The CDR3 is made up of 15 amino acids. The CDR3, as DNA: TGTGCCAGCAGCAATAGCGGGAGGGCCACAGATACGCAGTATTTT. Protein: CASSNSGRATDTQYF. Together with reference TRBV7-3 and TRBJ2-3, the CDR3 gives the full variable domain: GAGVSQTPSNKVTEKGKYVELRCDPISGHTALYWYRQSLGQGPEFLIYFQGTGAADDSGLPNDRFFAVRPEGSVSTLKIQRTERGDSAVYLCASSNSGRATDTQYFGPGTRLTVL.

The chain carries TRBV11-2 and TRBJ2-5; 16 nucleotides agree with TRBD2. The length of the CDR3 is 18 residues. Germline CDR1 reads SGHAT; CDR2 reads FQNNGV. Germline trimming cut 4 bases from V and 4 bases from J; bases unmatched to any gene: 9. The CDR3 nucleotides read TGTGCCAGCAGCTCACCGGGACTAGCGGGAGGGGGGGCAGAGACCCAGTACTTC. This encodes CASSSPGLAGGGAETQYF.